This T cell receptor beta chain appears in the sequencing data of a study of blood T cell repertoires in COVID-19. Profiling relied on immunoSEQ multiplex PCR, and the TCRdb table lists in-frame clones only, not all of them. The data show 150,000 or so clones, 79% seen once. This CDR3 is built from 13 residues. Germline assignment: CDR1 MNHEY and CDR2 SVGAGI. Trimming shortened V by 6 bases and J by 4 bases, and 12 bases separated the two germline ends. This clone was observed a few times. The sequencing input was peripheral blood. The rearrangement links TRBV6-5 to TRBJ1-2; D is undetermined. This sequence was found in a woman aged 55-70 years with COVID-19, enrolled during active disease. CDR3 DNA: TGTGCCAGCAGGACACAAGGCGCCTATGGCTACACCTTC. Protein product: CASRTQGAYGYTF.